The clone carrying this TCR beta chain was seen only a few times. Its antigen is unknown. Clones were sequenced by immunoSEQ multiplex PCR, and TCRdb holds only the in-frame ones, with some missing. The table shows 83,000 or so clones, with about 86% occurring only once. If patients had autoimmune disease history or systemic immunosuppression, they were excluded. This record comes from a study of OX40 agonist ivuxolimab in advanced cancers. Study results and caveats: Certain nonresponding patients likewise had low normalized T-cell clonal expansion.

Germline CDR1 and CDR2: SNHLY and FYNNEI. The CDR3 contains 10 residues. Trimming took 4 bases from V and 13 from J, leaving 5 bases between them. The V and J genes are TRBV2 and TRBJ2-6; D gene uncertain. The input for sequencing was CD4+ or CD8+ T cells sorted from blood, taken in a trial of the OX40 agonist ivuxolimab. This TCR was sampled from an adult with an advanced solid tumor such as melanoma, head and neck, liver or kidney cancer. The CDR3 spells CASSVRVLTF. The CDR3 bases are TGTGCCAGCAGTGTCAGAGTCCTGACTTTC.